The following is a TCR beta chain sequence with its context. Its cognate antigen is unknown. Produced via immunoSEQ multiplex PCR; TCRdb's table is partial and in-frame only. Seen here are over 45,000 clones, approximately 74% observed once, and the top ten hold roughly 4.5%. The CDR3 is 15 amino acids. Trimming removed 0 bases at V and 4 bases at J, with 10 bases between. The V gene's germline CDR1 is MNHNY and CDR2 SVGAGI (reference sequence). These data come from a study of CD4+ T cells in melanoma. Study-wide results and limits: Diverse differentiation states were reported for melanoma neoantigen-specific CD4+ T cells. A reported correlation linked neoantigen-specific CD4+ T cells to CD8+, macrophage and B cell function.

The chain links TRBV6-6 to TRBJ1-3, with unresolved D. Material for sequencing was tumor tissue. The TCR comes from a human donor with melanoma. CDR3 nucleotides: TGTGCCAGCAGTTACTCGGTGCACGAGGGAAACACCATATATTTT. This sequence encodes CASSYSVHEGNTIYF.